This T cell receptor beta chain was obtained from a study of cytomegalovirus exposure and HLA in healthy donors (dated by TCRdb to about 2017). Regarding the study in general: According to an earlier analysis of a few hundred of the donors, about 179 million T cells yielded roughly 110 million unique TCR beta sequences and around 300 Gb of sequence data. Donor age, sex, ethnicity and CMV serostatus were compiled together with the repertoire data. An earlier analysis of roughly 600 of the donors used high-throughput TCR beta sequencing to judge whether each TCR beta V gene segment behaved as functional or pseudogenic. Genome-wide SNP genotypes for about 55% of the roughly 670 donors were used in a later genetic analysis, which treated that subset as a discovery cohort. Rather than drawing on any new phenotypic data, the later analysis identified candidate immune exposures from TCR beta sequences and the way those sequences occurred across donors. Across approximately 400 genotyped donors of the cohort, an average of about 250,000 unique TCR beta nucleotide sequences per donor were sequenced, and roughly 17% of those sequences were non-productive. In a later analysis, previously published TCR beta repertoires from 550 to 750 donors were re-analyzed and high-resolution HLA genotyping was added so that TCR occurrence patterns could be studied. The study aimed to test whether signatures of past pathogen exposure could be identified by cataloging public T cell receptors. Typing coverage differed by locus: A, B, C, DRB1 and DQB1 were typed in roughly 620-630 donors, DQA1 in about 500, DPA1 in approximately 600, and DPB1 in just under 490. The study profiled the T cell repertoires of about 640 subjects by immunosequencing and related them to cytomegalovirus serostatus. Of the approximately 400 genotyped donors, about 80% fell in the genetic ancestry cluster associated with self-reported Caucasian donors. HLA typing covered class I and class II loci at four-digit resolution. Several DR-DQ haplotypes were treated as single units for association and clustering because of strong linkage in the cohort. The study combined high-throughput TCR immunosequencing, statistical association of individual TCRs with disease status, and machine learning to predict cytomegalovirus infection status. An early release covering 500 to 750 HLA-typed donors comprised approximately 300 gigabases of sequencing data and roughly 86 million unique TCR sequences. Every discovery cohort repertoire had been produced on one sequencing platform. In addition to the first cohort of about 650 subjects, a separate validation cohort of 130 or so different subjects was used.

In total, over 600 healthy bone marrow donors made up the cohort. At the time of sampling, all cohort members were nominally healthy, though unrecorded immune exposures were likely present. The donor tested CMV seropositive and was one of the 289 seropositive cohort members. Each donor provided a peripheral blood sample, and peripheral blood mononuclear cells were used for TCR beta sequencing. The Qiagen DNeasy Blood Extraction Kit was used to extract genomic DNA from the blood cell samples. Library preparation used the immunoSEQ multiplex PCR assay. For the multiplex PCR, a mixture combining 60 forward primers for TCR Vbeta segments and 13 reverse primers for TCR Jbeta segments was used. Amplification of the CDR3 region of rearranged TCR beta genes was performed with a multiplex PCR assay on genomic DNA. The Illumina HiSeq System was used to sequence the amplified TCR beta libraries as 87-base-pair reads. Turning to the authors' computational methods: In a later analysis, some 80 million unique TCR beta chains were counted across the approximately 640 repertoires, and around 11 million of these chains were shared by at least two donors. Raw reads were error-corrected and collapsed into unique sequences by a nearest-neighbor algorithm in which closely related sequences were merged to remove PCR and sequencing errors. CDR3 sequences were aligned to IMGT reference sequences to assign V, D and J gene segments. For a sequence to be retained, at least a six-nucleotide match to both a V gene segment and a J gene segment was required. Rearrangements were classified as productive when the CDR3 lacked stop codons and remained in frame with V and J, and all other rearrangements were classified as non-productive. Following IMGT convention, CDR3 was defined as the stretch from the second conserved V-encoded cysteine up to the conserved J-encoded phenylalanine. The earlier analysis of 587 of the donors excluded sequences that lacked an unambiguous match to a single V gene segment. In an earlier analysis of approximately 610 of the donors, V segments were called functional above 56.7% productive rearrangements and were called segregating when the between-donor standard deviation exceeded 5%. A statistical classification framework was built for diagnosing cytomegalovirus status from the catalog of TCR beta chain sequences. A later analysis assigned V and J genes by comparing TCR nucleotide sequences with IMGT/GENE-DB human TR gene sequences. In a later analysis, CDR3 sequences and most-parsimonious VDJ recombination scenarios were assigned using the TCRdist pipeline. In a later analysis, each TCR beta chain was defined by its CDR3 amino acid sequence together with its V-gene family, and reads without a unique V-gene family were excluded. As a way to deal with suspected cross-contamination and a sequencing artifact, a later analysis dropped approximately 570 nucleotide sequences that were highly shared and had low generation probability. In a later analysis, a clonal expansion index was calculated for each public chain from normalized within-repertoire ranks of inferred template counts. Generation probabilities in a later analysis came from a VDJ recombination model fitted to out-of-frame rearrangements, and those results were checked against IGoR. A later analysis scored TCR-TCR, TCR-HLA and TCR-CMV co-occurrence with hypergeometric tests, applying a repertoire-size bias correction to TCR pairs. To estimate false discovery rates, a later analysis permuted the HLA or CMV assignments 20 times. In a later analysis, co-occurring TCRs were grouped using DBSCAN, and TCRdist sequence similarity was added for clustering within HLA-allele-positive subsets. For co-occurrence clustering, repertoires with fewer than 30,000 or more than 120,000 public chains were excluded, along with about five repertoires with anomalous nucleotide sharing. Here the immuneACCESS table is served through TCRdb, limited to in-frame sequences with V and J called. Missing clones are a known gap in these copies; in checked studies unresolved V genes cover under half, and the rest lacks a known reason. V, J and clone size derive from that table, while D and trimming were established from the DNA sequence. The table kept for this sample lists approximately 70,000 clones. About 4% of the sample lies in the top ten.

Looking up the germline V gene (reference sequence) yields CDR1 LNHDA and CDR2 SQIVND. V and J are trimmed by 7 bases and 1 base, and the gene matches miss 4 bases of the junction. From the cysteine through the phenylalanine, the CDR3 covers 15 amino acids. The read is trimmed to its CDR3 DNA, 45 bases read in frame from base 1. Study-wide findings and limitations: Compared with equally common non-associated chains, HLA-associated TCR beta chains in a later analysis were more clonally expanded and had lower generation probabilities. In a later analysis, several top co-occurrence clusters were reported to appear linked to parvovirus B19, influenza, CMV and Epstein-Barr virus. Because the 87-base-pair reads could not distinguish some IMGT-functional V segments, including TRBV6-2 and TRBV6-3, those segments were excluded. Cytomegalovirus status was reported to be diagnosed by the classifier with high specificity and sensitivity in both the original and validation cohorts. A total of 150 or so TCR beta chains were listed by the study as associated with cytomegalovirus. A further reported finding was that TCR beta sequences accurately predicted the HLA-A and HLA-B alleles for most subjects in the first cohort. A later genetic analysis reported fewer N-insertions in productive TCRs among donors in an Asian-associated ancestry cluster than the approximately 700-donor mean. In an earlier analysis of approximately 590 of the donors, most TCR beta V segments were observed in productive rearrangements about 87% or about 30% of the time, broadly matching IMGT annotations. An association between a missense DCLRE1C variant and V-gene and J-gene trimming of TCR beta chains was found in a later genetic analysis and replicated in an independent cohort. According to the authors, the approach could potentially be generalized to other disease states and immunological phenotypes. According to a later analysis, most CMV-associated TCR beta chains appeared to be HLA-restricted, and the HLA associations seemed to be driven largely by CMV exposure. A group of highly shared sequence variants was considered likely to be a technical artifact of the sequencing pipeline. Over 15 rarely observed V segments, including chromosome 9 orphons, were excluded from the earlier analysis of 550 to 700 of the donors because counts were too low. In a later analysis, the rate of TCR association differed among HLA loci, with DRB1 alleles having the most associated TCRs and HLA-C alleles having the fewest. Presence/absence analyses assumed roughly uniform sequencing depth across donors, an assumption that may not hold. Immune exposure information for the cohort was limited to CMV serostatus. The cohort was sequenced for TCR beta chains only, and without alpha or paired-chain data the features that could be detected were limited. Linkage disequilibrium might explain the correlated functional status among segregating V segments, but an unknown experimental factor could not be ruled out. A later analysis associated roughly 17,000 TCR beta sequences with specific HLA alleles at a false discovery rate of 0.05. HLA typing was unavailable for some donors at each locus, so association tests used only the typed subset. Strong co-occurrence of HLA alleles, especially DR and DQ, made assigning TCR associations to individual alleles difficult. In vitro tests confirmed that three of the cytomegalovirus-associated TCR beta chains recognize cytomegalovirus antigens. Most TCR sequences were observed very rarely across donors, whereas some public TCRs were present in many individuals.

On this clone: The target of this receptor is not known.

Recombination connected TRBV19 to TRBJ2-2, with 9 bases matching TRBD2. This TCR was recovered from a female donor in good health and CMV-seropositive. The sample taken for sequencing was PBMCs. CDR3 sequence: CASIWREGNTGELFF. The sequence in DNA is TGTGCCAGTATTTGGCGGGAGGGGAACACCGGGGAGCTGTTTTTT.